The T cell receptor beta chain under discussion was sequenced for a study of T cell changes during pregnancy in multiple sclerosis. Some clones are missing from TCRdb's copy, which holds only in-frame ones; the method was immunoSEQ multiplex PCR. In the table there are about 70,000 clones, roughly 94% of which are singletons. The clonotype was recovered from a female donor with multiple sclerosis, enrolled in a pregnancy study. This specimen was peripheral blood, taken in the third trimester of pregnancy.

CDR3 protein: CAISDGQGHNEQFF. CDR3 DNA: TGTGCCATCAGTGACGGACAGGGGCACAATGAGCAGTTCTTC. V gene TRBV10-3 combines with J gene TRBJ2-1; 9 positions agree with TRBD1. The trim removed 3 bases at V and 5 bases at J, leaving 2 bases unmatched. The germline V gene has CDR1 ENHRY and CDR2 SYGVKD. The CDR3 extends over 14 amino acids.